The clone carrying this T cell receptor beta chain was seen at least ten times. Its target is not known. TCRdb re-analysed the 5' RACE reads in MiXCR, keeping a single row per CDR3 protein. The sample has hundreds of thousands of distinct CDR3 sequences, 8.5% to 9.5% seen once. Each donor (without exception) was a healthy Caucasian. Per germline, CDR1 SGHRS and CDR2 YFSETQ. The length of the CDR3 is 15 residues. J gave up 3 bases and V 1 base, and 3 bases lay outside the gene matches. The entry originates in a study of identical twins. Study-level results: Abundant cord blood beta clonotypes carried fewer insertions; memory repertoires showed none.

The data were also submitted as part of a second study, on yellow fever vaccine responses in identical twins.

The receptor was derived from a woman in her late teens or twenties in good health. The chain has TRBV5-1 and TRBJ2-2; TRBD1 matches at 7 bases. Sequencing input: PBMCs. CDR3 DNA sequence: TGCGCCAGCAGCTTGACAGGGGTTGACACCGGGGAGCTGTTTTTT. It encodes CASSLTGVDTGELFF.